The 24 T cell receptor beta chains presented below share a single source sample, sequenced in a study of beta chain features in type 1 diabetes. The study reverse transcribed the entire isolated RNA, so it sequenced expressed TCRB transcripts. Profiling relied on immunoSEQ multiplex PCR, and the TCRdb table lists in-frame clones only, not all of them. The table has about 290,000 clones, around 7.3% seen once. Sequenced sample: central memory CD4+ T cells from blood. The origin of the receptors is a woman between 18 and 29 years old in good health.

This chain connects TRBV15 to TRBJ2-3; possibly TRBD1 or TRBD2 for D (5 bases each). This CDR3 contains 15 residues. Per the germline V gene, CDR1 is LNHNV and CDR2 is YYDKDF (reference sequence). V lost 5 bases and J 2 bases, leaving 14 bases between the germline ends. In DNA form, the CDR3 reads TGTGCCACCAGCCGGTGGGGGAGAAACACAGATACGCAGTATTTT. Its protein product is CATSRWGRNTDTQYF.

The chain joins TRBV25-1 to TRBJ2-5, with D possibly TRBD2 on 6 matching bases. CDR1 is MGHDK, CDR2 SYGVNS, per germline. Deletions cut 2 bases from V and 5 bases from J, with 15 bases between. The CDR3 covers 15 residues. The CDR3 is CASSEHGRSLETQYF. The CDR3 coding sequence is TGTGCCAGCAGTGAACATGGGAGGAGTTTGGAGACCCAGTACTTC.

The chain joins TRBV2 to TRBJ1-1; D gene unclear. Germline values: CDR1 SNHLY, CDR2 FYNNEI. Trimming left V 6 bases short and J 2 bases short, with 13 bases between. This CDR3 contains 14 residues. CDR3 loop: CASRPRVTNTEAFF. CDR3 nucleotide sequence: TGTGCCAGCAGGCCCAGAGTGACTAACACTGAAGCTTTCTTT.

This clone was recorded a few times. The chain combines TRBV30 with TRBJ1-5, with 7 positions matching TRBD1. The CDR3 is 13 residues long. With 8 bases clipped from V and 2 bases from J, the junction kept 6 bases outside the gene matches. Germline CDR1 reads GTSNPN; CDR2 reads SVGIG (reference sequence). DNA of the CDR3: TGTGCCGCTGACAGGGAGGGCAATCAGCCCCAGCATTTT. Protein: CAADREGNQPQHF.

The V call is TRBV11-2, the J call TRBJ1-5; TRBD1 agrees at 8 bases. The J segment lost 6 bases and the V segment lost 0 bases, leaving 7 bases of the junction unmatched. The length of the CDR3 is 16 residues. Germline lookup yields CDR1 SGHAT and CDR2 FQNNGV. The CDR3 sequence is CASSLDHRGMSQPQHF. CDR3 coding DNA: TGTGCCAGCAGCTTAGACCACAGGGGGATGAGTCAGCCCCAGCATTTT.

The chain links TRBV7-8 to TRBJ1-2; 8 nucleotides line up with TRBD1. V was clipped by 5 bases and J by 4 bases; unmatched bases: 9. There are 15 residues in the CDR3. Germline V gene lookup returns CDR1 SGHVS and CDR2 FQNEAQ. CDR3: CASSLAPGQAYGYTF. Written as DNA, the CDR3 is TGTGCCAGCAGCCTGGCCCCGGGACAGGCCTATGGCTACACCTTC.

This clone turned up a few times. The chain employs TRBV5-4 and TRBJ1-1; possible D gene TRBD1, 6 bases. The CDR3 runs to 16 residues. CDR1 is SGHNT, CDR2 YYREEE, per germline (reference sequence). The V and J ends lost 2 bases and 0 bases respectively, with 14 bases between them. The CDR3 DNA follows: TGTGCCAGCAGCTTCGGACGGGGGCAAGTGAACACTGAAGCTTTCTTT. It is translated as CASSFGRGQVNTEAFF.

The chain couples TRBV6-1 to TRBJ1-1; D remains ambiguous. The V end lost 4 bases, the J end lost 1 base, and 10 bases lay between the germline ends. The CDR3 is 14 amino acids. Germline V CDR1 and CDR2: MNHNS, SASEGT. The CDR3 sequence: CASSVGRQNTEAFF. CDR3 sequence (DNA): TGTGCCAGCAGTGTTGGGCGGCAGAACACTGAAGCTTTCTTT.

This clone was picked up a small number of times. This CDR3 reads CASSPWTAGTEAFF. The CDR3, as DNA: TGTGCCAGCTCACCATGGACAGCGGGCACTGAAGCTTTCTTT. The chain combines TRBV18 with TRBJ1-1, with D possibly being TRBD1 (6 bases). Trimming removed 2 bases from V and 4 bases from J, with 11 bases in between. Germline V gives CDR1 KGHSH, CDR2 LQKENI. The CDR3 spans 14 residues. The whole variable domain, filled in from reference TRBV18 and TRBJ1-1, reads NAGVMQNPRHLVRRRGQEARLRCSPMKGHSHVYWYRQLPEEGLKFMVYLQKENIIDESGMPKERFSAEFPKEGPSILRIQQVVRGDSAAYFCASSPWTAGTEAFFGQGTRLTVV.

The chain is built from TRBV2 and TRBJ1-1; no reliable D call. Germline V gene data show CDR1 as SNHLY and CDR2 as FYNNEI. Trimming cost V 8 bases and J 0 bases, with 10 bases left between them. CDR3 size: 13 residues. The CDR3 loop is CASGGRMNTEAFF. CDR3 sequence (DNA): TGTGCCAGCGGAGGACGTATGAACACTGAAGCTTTCTTT.

This clone was seen more than once but under ten times. The rearrangement links TRBV5-6 to TRBJ2-1; 10 bases align to TRBD2. This CDR3 region has 15 residues. V was pared by 4 bases and J by 7 bases, with 8 bases of the junction left unmatched. In germline, CDR1 is SGHDT, CDR2 YYEEEE. The DNA for the CDR3 is TGTGCCAGCAGCCCCGGACTAGCGGAATGGAATGAGCAGTTCTTC. Residues: CASSPGLAEWNEQFF. Full variable domain (missing parts from reference TRBV5-6 and TRBJ2-1): DAGVTQSPTHLIKTRGQQVTLRCSPKSGHDTVSWYQQALGQGPQFIFQYYEEEERQRGNFPDRFSGHQFPNYSSELNVNALLLGDSALYLCASSPGLAEWNEQFFGPGTRLTVL.

This clone was counted a few times. V and J are TRBV7-2 and TRBJ2-1; no clear D gene. CDR3 length: 12 residues. CDR1 is SGHTA and CDR2 is FQGNSA in the germline V gene. Trimming stripped 5 bases from V and 5 bases from J, with 7 bases between. The CDR3 region is CASSRWNNEQFF. CDR3 DNA sequence: TGTGCCAGCAGCCGGTGGAACAATGAGCAGTTCTTC.

This clone was seen more than once but under ten times. The chain is built from TRBV5-4 and TRBJ2-3; D remains unclear. Germline CDR1 reads SGHNT; CDR2 reads YYREEE (reference sequence). This CDR3 has 15 amino acids. Trimming took off 1 base at V and 6 bases at J, with 15 bases between the two ends. CDR3 region: CASSLRTLGHDTQYF. The CDR3 DNA reads as TGTGCCAGCAGCTTGAGGACCCTCGGCCATGATACGCAGTATTTT.

This chain uses TRBV7-9 with TRBJ2-5, with a possible D match to TRBD2 (5 bases). The CDR3 extends over 14 amino acids. Trimming removed 3 bases at V and 7 bases at J, with 15 bases between. CDR1 and CDR2 from the germline V gene are SEHNR and FQNEAQ (reference sequence). CDR3 sequence reads: CASSFPGREGTQYF. The DNA of the CDR3 is TGTGCCAGCAGCTTCCCAGGACGTGAGGGGACCCAGTACTTC.

The chain uses TRBV13 and TRBJ1-2, with 10 bases that match TRBD1. The germline gives CDR1 PRHDT, CDR2 FYEKMQ (reference sequence). CDR3 length equals 14 residues. Losses at the gene ends were 4 bases for V and 8 bases for J; bases not matched to a gene: 7. Here the CDR3 DNA reads TGTGCCAGCAGCTCACCGGGACAGGGGTGGGGCTACACCTTC. Translated, it gives CASSSPGQGWGYTF.

This clone was counted between two and nine times. V usage is TRBV5-1 and J usage is TRBJ1-1; 7 bases are shared with TRBD1. The CDR3 has 13 amino acids. CDR1 is SGHRS, CDR2 YFSETQ, per germline. After removal of 3 bases from V and 4 bases from J, the junction contained 3 bases not matched to a gene. CDR3 in DNA: TGCGCCAGCAGCTCGGGACAGACCACTGAAGCTTTCTTT. Translating gives CASSSGQTTEAFF.

This clone was found a few times. The V and J genes are TRBV7-2 and TRBJ1-1, with TRBD1 matching over 7 bases. Germline assignment: CDR1 SGHTA and CDR2 FQGNSA. The CDR3 runs to 16 residues. The ends lost 2 bases at V and 4 bases at J; junction bases unmatched: 10. CDR3 loop: CASSLMLDRLGTEAFF. Here the CDR3 DNA reads TGTGCCAGCAGCTTAATGCTGGACAGGCTGGGCACTGAAGCTTTCTTT.

This clone has just a few counts. The chain combines TRBV11-3 with TRBJ2-2, with D perhaps being TRBD1 or TRBD2 (5 bases each). The V and J ends lost 5 bases and 7 bases respectively, with 14 bases between them. Germline CDR1 is SGHNT and CDR2 is YENEEA. This CDR3 is 14 amino acids long. CDR3 region: CASSPATRGGELFF. The CDR3 coding sequence is TGTGCCAGCAGCCCAGCCACGAGGGGCGGGGAGCTGTTTTTT.

This clone was picked up a small number of times. The chain carries TRBV28 and TRBJ1-3, with 8 positions matching TRBD1. The CDR3 length is 14 residues. Germline values: CDR1 MDHEN, CDR2 SYDVKM. Trimming at V came to 9 bases and at J to 0 bases, leaving 4 bases not matched to a gene. The chain's CDR3 is CASWDRSSGNTIYF. Here the CDR3 DNA reads TGTGCCAGTTGGGACAGGAGCTCTGGAAACACCATATATTTT.

The chain uses TRBV7-6 and TRBJ2-5, with D uncertain. The CDR3 covers 12 residues. Trimming stripped 3 bases from V and 5 bases from J, with 7 bases between. From germline, CDR1 is SGHVS and CDR2 FNYEAQ. The DNA for the CDR3 is TGTGCCAGCAGCTTTGGACCGGAGACCCAGTACTTC. This gives the protein CASSFGPETQYF.

This clone has more than one count but fewer than ten. Within the sample, other DNA sequences also encode this same CDR3. This chain joins TRBV18 and TRBJ1-5; 8 bases align to TRBD1. V was clipped by 5 bases and J by 7 bases; unmatched bases: 10. The CDR3 is 15 residues long. Germline V gene data show CDR1 as KGHSH and CDR2 as LQKENI. The DNA for the CDR3 is TGTGCCAGCTCATCCGGACAGGGTGCGGGGCAGCCCCAGCATTTT. It codes for CASSSGQGAGQPQHF.

This clone was detected a few times. The chain employs TRBV5-4 and TRBJ2-1; TRBD2 agrees at 15 bases. Germline V lookup: CDR1 SGHNT, CDR2 YYREEE (reference sequence). The CDR3 spans 16 residues. The V gene end was trimmed by 0 bases and the J gene end by 6 bases; junction bases not matched to a gene: 1. The CDR3 protein is CASSLGGLAGGNEQFF. The CDR3 region has the DNA TGTGCCAGCAGCTTGGGGGGACTAGCGGGAGGCAATGAGCAGTTCTTC. Together with reference TRBV5-4 and TRBJ2-1, the CDR3 gives the full variable domain: ETGVTQSPTHLIKTRGQQVTLRCSSQSGHNTVSWYQQALGQGPQFIFQYYREEENGRGNFPPRFSGLQFPNYSSELNVNALELDDSALYLCASSLGGLAGGNEQFFGPGTRLTVL.

Only a few counts were recorded for this clone. The V call is TRBV2, the J call TRBJ1-5; D gene uncertain. Germline CDR1 is SNHLY and CDR2 is FYNNEI. The CDR3 totals 14 residues. V was clipped by 4 bases and J by 4 bases, with 11 bases between them. The CDR3, as DNA: TGTGCCAGCAGTGTCGGGTACAGTAATCAGCCCCAGCATTTT. Translating gives CASSVGYSNQPQHF.

V is TRBV7-9 and J is TRBJ2-4; 9 nucleotides line up with TRBD2. In germline, CDR1 is SEHNR, CDR2 FQNEAQ (reference sequence). Losses at the gene ends were 5 bases for V and 7 bases for J; bases not matched to a gene: 12. The CDR3 is 16 amino acids. In DNA, the CDR3 is TGTGCCAGCAGCCAATCGGCGGGAGGGCCTGGGAACATTCAGTACTTC. This codes for CASSQSAGGPGNIQYF.